These 20 T cell receptor beta chains came from one sample sequenced in a study of regulatory T cells in long-lasting Graves disease. Construction of TCR beta libraries relied on iRepertoire HTBI primers and on Arm-PCR targeting CDR3 regions. From the multiplex PCR reads, TCRdb called clonotypes with MiXCR, one entry per CDR3 protein. The table shows 350,000 to 550,000 distinct CDR3 sequences, with roughly 15% occurring only once. Stated time point: newly diagnosed GD, antithyroid drugs for less than 3 months. The TCR library was prepared using RNA isolated from PBMCs. The data also belong to a second study, concerning T cells in Graves' hyperthyroidism and ophthalmopathy.

The specimen comprised peripheral blood mononuclear cells (PBMCs), sampled at new diagnosis, from a patient treated with antithyroid drugs. The receptors were sampled from a woman between 45 and 60 years old with Graves disease.

In this sample, this clonotype turned up a few times. The V call is TRBV19, the J call TRBJ1-6, with TRBD1 matching 8 bases. The CDR3 spans 13 residues. CDR1 is LNHDA, CDR2 SQIVND, per germline (reference sequence). After removal of 8 bases from V and 8 bases from J, the junction contained 5 bases not matched to a gene. The CDR3 bases are TGTGCCAGTGGGGACAGGACGGATTCACCCCTCCACTTT. It is translated as CASGDRTDSPLHF. The variable domain in full, completed from reference TRBV19 and TRBJ1-6, reads DGGITQSPKYLFRKEGQNVTLSCEQNLNHDAMYWYRQDPGQGLRLIYYSQIVNDFQKGDIAEGYSVSREKKESFPLTVTSAQKNPTAFYLCASGDRTDSPLHFGNGTRLTVT.

This clonotype was detected many times. The gene calls are TRBV5-1 and TRBJ2-5; D gene uncertain. Germline V gives CDR1 SGHRS, CDR2 YFSETQ. The CDR3 covers 14 residues. V lost 0 bases, J lost 1 base, and 7 bases lay in between. As DNA, the CDR3 is TGCGCCAGCAGCTTGGGCAGAGGCCAAGAGACCCAGTACTTC. Residues: CASSLGRGQETQYF.

The sample holds many counts of this clonotype. The chain employs TRBV7-9 and TRBJ2-7, with 12 bases that match TRBD2. The germline gives CDR1 SEHNR, CDR2 FQNEAQ (reference sequence). V lost 5 bases to trimming and J lost 5 bases; unmatched junction nucleotides: 4. There are 14 residues in the CDR3. The CDR3 nucleotides read TGTGCCAGCAGCCTACTAGCGGGAGGAAACGAGCAGTACTTC. Its translation is CASSLLAGGNEQYF. Full variable domain (rest looked up from reference TRBV7-9 and TRBJ2-7): DTGVSQNPRHKITKRGQNVTFRCDPISEHNRLYWYRQTLGQGPEFLTYFQNEAQLEKSRLLSDRFSAERPKGSFSTLEIQRTEQGDSAMYLCASSLLAGGNEQYFGPGTRLTVT.

This clonotype was seen at least ten times. The chain employs TRBV9 and TRBJ2-7; the D gene is possibly TRBD1 (6 bases). Germline CDR1 SGDLS, CDR2 YYNGEE. Trimming took 2 bases from V and 1 from J, leaving 10 bases between them. This CDR3 has 14 amino acids. The CDR3: CASSVGTFSYEQYF. As DNA, the CDR3 is TGTGCCAGCAGCGTCGGGACATTTTCCTACGAGCAGTACTTC.

This chain uses TRBV5-6 with TRBJ2-4; D is possibly TRBD2 (5 bases). The CDR3 is made up of 16 amino acids. The germline gives CDR1 SGHDT, CDR2 YYEEEE. V lost 0 bases and J 1 base, leaving 11 bases between the germline ends. CDR3 protein: CASSLVSRVAKNIQYF. CDR3 DNA sequence: TGTGCCAGCAGCTTGGTGTCGCGGGTGGCCAAAAACATTCAGTACTTC.

This clonotype was counted only a few times. A much larger clone lies one base from this, so it may be a read error. J is TRBJ1-1 and V is TRBV2; D is unclear. Germline lookup yields CDR1 SNHLY and CDR2 FYNNEI. This CDR3 is built from 13 residues. The CDR3 coding sequence is TGTGCCAGCCGAGGCAGTTTGAACACTAAAGCTTTCTTT. Translation: CASRGSLNTKAFF.

In this sample, this clonotype turned up many times. V is TRBV18 and J is TRBJ2-1, with D perhaps matching TRBD2 (7 bases). V was shortened by 6 bases and J by 3 bases, with 15 bases between the two germline ends. Germline CDR1 KGHSH, CDR2 LQKENI. CDR3 length: 15 amino acids. The CDR3 region has the DNA TGTGCCAGCTCCCAGGGGAGCGGGATCTACAATGAGCAGTTCTTC. It codes for CASSQGSGIYNEQFF.

The CDR3 sequence is CASSQRGLNTGELFF. The CDR3 nucleotides read TGTGCCAGCAGCCAAAGGGGTCTAAACACCGGGGAGCTGTTTTTT. The V gene is TRBV3-1, the J gene TRBJ2-2; TRBD1 might be the D (5 bases). Germline loops: CDR1 LGHDT, CDR2 YNNKEL (reference sequence). Trimming left V 2 bases short and J 2 bases short, with 9 bases between. The CDR3 spans 15 residues.

This clonotype was observed at least ten times. The V gene is TRBV28, the J gene TRBJ2-5, with 7 bases identical to TRBD1. CDR1 MDHEN and CDR2 SYDVKM come from the germline V gene. This CDR3 spans 14 amino acids. V was clipped by 6 bases and J by 4 bases; unmatched bases: 8. The CDR3, as DNA: TGTGCCAGCAGCCCGGGACAGCAAAGAGAGACCCAGTACTTC. This gives the protein CASSPGQQRETQYF.

V usage is TRBV19 and J usage is TRBJ1-5; D remains unclear. Trimming left V 1 base short and J 3 bases short, with 10 bases between. This CDR3 spans 15 amino acids. CDR1 is LNHDA, CDR2 SQIVND, per germline (reference sequence). CDR3 in DNA: TGTGCCAGTAGTATAGCATGGACCCCCAATCAGCCCCAGCATTTT. Encoded protein: CASSIAWTPNQPQHF.

V gene TRBV20-1 combines with J gene TRBJ2-1; no firm D call. The V gene's germline CDR1 is DFQATT and CDR2 SNEGSKA (reference sequence). Trimming pared 2 bases from V and 0 bases from J, leaving 8 bases between. The CDR3 sequence is 14 residues long. CDR3 sequence: CSARTLHSYNEQFF. The CDR3, as DNA: TGCAGTGCTAGAACGTTACACTCCTACAATGAGCAGTTCTTC.

The sample holds a few counts of this clonotype. This chain uses TRBV5-4 with TRBJ2-5; D call uncertain. CDR3 size: 11 residues. The V and J ends lost 0 bases and 10 bases respectively, with 7 bases between them. Per germline, CDR1 SGHNT and CDR2 YYREEE (reference sequence). The CDR3, as DNA: TGTGCCAGCAGCTTGGGGCGCCACCAGTACTTC. The encoded protein is CASSLGRHQYF.

This clonotype was seen ten or more times. This sequence joins TRBV3-1 and TRBJ2-1; D uncertain. Germline assignment: CDR1 LGHDT and CDR2 YNNKEL (reference sequence). This CDR3 is built from 14 residues. V lost 1 base and J 6 bases, leaving 10 bases between the germline ends. Here the CDR3 reads CASSQGVQTNEQFF. The CDR3 DNA follows: TGTGCCAGCAGCCAAGGTGTACAGACCAATGAGCAGTTCTTC.

In this sample, this clonotype turned up a few times. The V gene is TRBV6-2 or TRBV6-3, the J gene TRBJ2-5; D is perhaps TRBD1 (6 bases). The CDR3 runs to 14 residues. Trimming pared 7 bases from V and 2 bases from J, leaving 14 bases between. Germline V gene data show CDR1 as MNHEY and CDR2 as SVGEGT. CDR3 DNA: TGTGCCAGCATCAGAAGGGGGACGCAAGAGACCCAGTACTTC. Its protein product is CASIRRGTQETQYF.

This clonotype came up a few times. The V gene is TRBV4-1, the J gene TRBJ2-7, with 9 nucleotides matching TRBD1. The CDR3 sequence is 16 residues long. Trimming took 2 bases from V and 2 from J; bases not matched to a gene: 7. The germline V gene encodes CDR1 MGHRA and CDR2 YSYEKL. The CDR3 region is CASSQLQRTGAYEQYF. For the CDR3, the DNA is TGCGCCAGCAGCCAACTTCAGAGGACAGGGGCCTACGAGCAGTACTTC.

The table lists this clonotype with many counts. DNA for the CDR3: TGTGCCAGCAACTCTTTCGGGGGCACTGAAGCTTTCTTT. Its translation is CASNSFGGTEAFF. This sequence joins TRBV5-5 and TRBJ1-1, with D possibly matching TRBD1 (5 bases). Trimming took off 6 bases at V and 4 bases at J, with 13 bases between the two ends. This CDR3 spans 13 amino acids. The germline V gene has CDR1 SGHKS and CDR2 YYEKEE (reference sequence).

This clonotype was observed a handful of times. The genes are TRBV4-1 and TRBJ2-1, with 14 positions matching TRBD2. This CDR3 has 15 amino acids. From germline, CDR1 is MGHRA and CDR2 YSYEKL. Trimming cost V 4 bases and J 8 bases; bases outside gene matches: 4. DNA for the CDR3: TGCGCCAGCAGCCCGGGACTAGCGGGAGTTTATGAGCAGTTCTTC. It translates to CASSPGLAGVYEQFF.

Many counts were recorded for this clonotype. This rearrangement joins TRBV3-1 to TRBJ2-7; TRBD2 agrees at 7 bases. CDR1 LGHDT and CDR2 YNNKEL come from the germline V gene (reference sequence). Unmatched junction bases numbered 10, after V lost 4 bases and J lost 4 bases. The CDR3 is made up of 15 amino acids. The DNA for the CDR3 is TGTGCCAGCAGCCCCACCTGGGCGGGAGAATACGAGCAGTACTTC. It encodes CASSPTWAGEYEQYF.

The rearrangement uses TRBV7-2 and TRBJ2-3; D perhaps matches TRBD2 (5 bases). This CDR3 has 18 residues. V lost 0 bases and J lost 0, with 16 bases in between. Germline V CDR1 and CDR2: SGHTA, FQGNSA. This CDR3 reads CASSLAVGFGSSTDTQYF. The CDR3 coding sequence is TGTGCCAGCAGCTTAGCGGTAGGGTTTGGGAGTAGCACAGATACGCAGTATTTT.

V usage is TRBV4-2 and J usage is TRBJ2-6, with TRBD2 identical over 7 bases. V lost 0 bases, J lost 0 bases, and 11 bases stayed unmatched. Germline loops: CDR1 LGHNA, CDR2 YNFKEQ. CDR3 length: 20 residues. CDR3 in DNA: TGTGCCAGCAGCCAAGATCCTGGGAGGGGAGTACTCTCTGGGGCCAACGTCCTGACTTTC. It is translated as CASSQDPGRGVLSGANVLTF.